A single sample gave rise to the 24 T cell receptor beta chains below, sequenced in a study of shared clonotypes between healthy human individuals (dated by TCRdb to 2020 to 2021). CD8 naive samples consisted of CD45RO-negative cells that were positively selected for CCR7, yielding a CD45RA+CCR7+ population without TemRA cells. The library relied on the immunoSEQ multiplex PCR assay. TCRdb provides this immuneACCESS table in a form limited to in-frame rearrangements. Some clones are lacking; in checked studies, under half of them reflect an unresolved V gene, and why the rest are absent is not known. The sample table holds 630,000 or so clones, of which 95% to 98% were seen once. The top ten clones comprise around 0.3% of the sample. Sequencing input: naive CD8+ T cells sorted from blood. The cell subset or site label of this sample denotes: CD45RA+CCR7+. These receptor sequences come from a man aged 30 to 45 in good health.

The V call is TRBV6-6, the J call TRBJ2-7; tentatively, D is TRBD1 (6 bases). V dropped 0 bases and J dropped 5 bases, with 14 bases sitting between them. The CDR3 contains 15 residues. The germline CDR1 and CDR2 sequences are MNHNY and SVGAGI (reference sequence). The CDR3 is CASSYSTRGGHEQYF. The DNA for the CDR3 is TGTGCCAGCAGTTACTCGACCAGGGGTGGCCACGAGCAGTACTTC.

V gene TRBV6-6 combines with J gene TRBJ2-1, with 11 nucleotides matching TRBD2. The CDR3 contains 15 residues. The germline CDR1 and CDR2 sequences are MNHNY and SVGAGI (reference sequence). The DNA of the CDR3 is TGTGTTAGCGGGAGGGCAGGGAGGAAGGACAATGAGCAGTTCTTC. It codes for CVSGRAGRKDNEQFF.

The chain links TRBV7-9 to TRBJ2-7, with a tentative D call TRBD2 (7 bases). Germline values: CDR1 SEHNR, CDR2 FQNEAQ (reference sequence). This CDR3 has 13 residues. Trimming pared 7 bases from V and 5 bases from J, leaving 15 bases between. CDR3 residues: CASISRGGDEQYF. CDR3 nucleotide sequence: TGTGCCAGCATCTCAAGGGGGGGCGACGAGCAGTACTTC.

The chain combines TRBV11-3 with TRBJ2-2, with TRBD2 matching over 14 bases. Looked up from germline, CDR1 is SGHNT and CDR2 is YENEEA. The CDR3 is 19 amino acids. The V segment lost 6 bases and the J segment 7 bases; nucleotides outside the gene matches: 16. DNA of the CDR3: TGTGCCAGCAGTAAACAAAATCCGGGACTAGCGGGAGCAGTCGGGGAGCTGTTTTTT. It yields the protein CASSKQNPGLAGAVGELFF.

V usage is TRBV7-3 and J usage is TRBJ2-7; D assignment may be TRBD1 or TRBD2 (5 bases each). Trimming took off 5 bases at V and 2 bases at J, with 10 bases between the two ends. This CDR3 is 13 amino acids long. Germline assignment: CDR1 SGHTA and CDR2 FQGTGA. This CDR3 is CASSEGTTYEQYF. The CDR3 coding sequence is TGTGCCAGCAGCGAGGGGACGACCTACGAGCAGTACTTC.

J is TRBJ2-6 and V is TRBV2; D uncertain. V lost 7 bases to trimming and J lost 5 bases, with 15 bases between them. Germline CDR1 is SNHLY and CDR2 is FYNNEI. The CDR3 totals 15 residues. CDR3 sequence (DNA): TGTGCCAGCACCAACGAGTGGCATCGGGCCAACGTCCTGACTTTC. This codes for CASTNEWHRANVLTF.

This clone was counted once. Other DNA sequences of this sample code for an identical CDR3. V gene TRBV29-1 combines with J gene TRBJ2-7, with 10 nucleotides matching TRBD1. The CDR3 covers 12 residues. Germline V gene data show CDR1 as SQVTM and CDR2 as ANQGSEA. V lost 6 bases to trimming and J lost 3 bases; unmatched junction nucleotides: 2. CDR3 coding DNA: TGCAGCGTGAGGGACAGGGGCTACGAGCAGTACTTC. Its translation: CSVRDRGYEQYF.

The CDR3 is CASSSQETQYF. CDR3 DNA: TGTGCCAGCAGTTCCCAAGAGACCCAGTACTTC. The chain links TRBV7-2 to TRBJ2-5; D gene ambiguous. V was shortened by 6 bases and J by 1 base, with 3 bases between the two germline ends. The CDR3 has 11 amino acids. Germline V gives CDR1 SGHTA, CDR2 FQGNSA.

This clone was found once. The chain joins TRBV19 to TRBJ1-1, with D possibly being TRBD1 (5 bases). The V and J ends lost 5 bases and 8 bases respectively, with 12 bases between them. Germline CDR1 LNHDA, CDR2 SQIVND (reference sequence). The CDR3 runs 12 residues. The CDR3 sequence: CASSVMGGEAFF. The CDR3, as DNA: TGTGCCAGTAGTGTGATGGGGGGGGAAGCTTTCTTT.

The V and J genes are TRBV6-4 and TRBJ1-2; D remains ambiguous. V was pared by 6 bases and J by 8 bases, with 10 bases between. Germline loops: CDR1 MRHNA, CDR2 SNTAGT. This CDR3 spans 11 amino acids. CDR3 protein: CASRGLEGYTF. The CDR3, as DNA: TGTGCCAGCAGAGGACTGGAGGGCTACACCTTC.

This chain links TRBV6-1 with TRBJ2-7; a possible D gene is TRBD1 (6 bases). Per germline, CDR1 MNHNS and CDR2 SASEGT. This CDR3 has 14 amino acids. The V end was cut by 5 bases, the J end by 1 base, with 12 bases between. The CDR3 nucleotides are TGTGCCAGCAGTCCCTTGGACAGATCCTACGAGCAGTACTTC. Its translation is CASSPLDRSYEQYF.

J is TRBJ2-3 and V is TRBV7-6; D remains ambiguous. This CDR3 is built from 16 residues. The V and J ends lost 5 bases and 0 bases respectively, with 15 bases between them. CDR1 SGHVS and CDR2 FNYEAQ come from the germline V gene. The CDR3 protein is CASSLLGRVSTDTQYF. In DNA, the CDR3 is TGTGCCAGCAGCCTCCTAGGTCGGGTCAGCACAGATACGCAGTATTTT.

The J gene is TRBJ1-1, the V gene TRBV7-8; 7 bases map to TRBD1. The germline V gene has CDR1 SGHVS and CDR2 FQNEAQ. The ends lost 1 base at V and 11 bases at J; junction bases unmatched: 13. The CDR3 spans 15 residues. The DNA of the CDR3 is TGTGCCAGCAGCTTAGTTGAGGGGGCAACCCAGAAGGCTTTCTTT. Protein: CASSLVEGATQKAFF.

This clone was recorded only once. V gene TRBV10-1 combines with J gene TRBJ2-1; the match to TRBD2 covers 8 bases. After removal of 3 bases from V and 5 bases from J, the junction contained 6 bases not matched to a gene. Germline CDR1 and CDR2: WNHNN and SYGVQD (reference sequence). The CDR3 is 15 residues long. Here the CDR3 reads CASSEIIAGNNEQFF. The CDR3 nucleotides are TGCGCCAGCAGTGAAATAATAGCGGGAAACAATGAGCAGTTCTTC.

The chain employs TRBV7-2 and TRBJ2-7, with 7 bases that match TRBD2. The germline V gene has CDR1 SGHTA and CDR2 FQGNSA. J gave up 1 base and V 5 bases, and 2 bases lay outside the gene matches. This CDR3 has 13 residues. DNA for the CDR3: TGTGCCAGCAGCGGGGGGGTGTCCTACGAGCAGTACTTC. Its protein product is CASSGGVSYEQYF.

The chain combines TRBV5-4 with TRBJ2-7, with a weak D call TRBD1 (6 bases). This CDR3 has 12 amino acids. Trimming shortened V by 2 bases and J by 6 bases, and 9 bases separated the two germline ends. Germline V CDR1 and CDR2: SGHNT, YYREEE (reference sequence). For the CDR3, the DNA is TGTGCCAGCAGCTTACAGGGTTCCGAGCAGTACTTC. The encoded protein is CASSLQGSEQYF. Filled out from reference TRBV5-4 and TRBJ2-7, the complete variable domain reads ETGVTQSPTHLIKTRGQQVTLRCSSQSGHNTVSWYQQALGQGPQFIFQYYREEENGRGNFPPRFSGLQFPNYSSELNVNALELDDSALYLCASSLQGSEQYFGPGTRLTVT.

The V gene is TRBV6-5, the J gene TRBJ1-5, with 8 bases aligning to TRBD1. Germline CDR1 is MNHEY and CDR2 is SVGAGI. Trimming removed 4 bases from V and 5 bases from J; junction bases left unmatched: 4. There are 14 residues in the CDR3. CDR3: CASSLGQVDQPQHF. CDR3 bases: TGTGCCAGCAGTTTGGGACAGGTGGATCAGCCCCAGCATTTT.

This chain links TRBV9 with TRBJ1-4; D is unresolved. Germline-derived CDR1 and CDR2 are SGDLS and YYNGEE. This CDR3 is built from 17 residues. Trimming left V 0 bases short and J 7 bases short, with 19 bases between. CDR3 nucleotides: TGTGCCAGCAGCGTAGGCGCGCACGAGCTCCGGACTGAAAAACTGTTTTTT. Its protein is CASSVGAHELRTEKLFF.

The CDR3 reads CSATYTAGRMLVGYTF. CDR3 coding DNA: TGCAGCGCCACTTATACGGCGGGACGCATGTTGGTGGGCTACACCTTC. This rearrangement joins TRBV29-1 to TRBJ1-2, with D maybe TRBD1 (5 bases). V was clipped by 7 bases and J by 8 bases, with 29 bases between them. The CDR3 is 16 amino acids. CDR1 is SQVTM, CDR2 ANQGSEA, per germline.

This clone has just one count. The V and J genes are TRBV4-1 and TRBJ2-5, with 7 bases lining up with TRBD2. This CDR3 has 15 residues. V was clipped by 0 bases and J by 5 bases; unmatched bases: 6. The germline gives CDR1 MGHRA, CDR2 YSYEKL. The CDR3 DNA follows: TGCGCCAGCAGCCAAGATCCGGGGGAGGGCGAGACCCAGTACTTC. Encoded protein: CASSQDPGEGETQYF.

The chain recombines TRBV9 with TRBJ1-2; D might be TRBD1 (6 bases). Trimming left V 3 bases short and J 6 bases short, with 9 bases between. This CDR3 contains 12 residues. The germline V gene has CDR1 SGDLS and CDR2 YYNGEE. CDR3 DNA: TGTGCCAGCAGCGCCGGGGGCAATGGCTACACCTTC. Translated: CASSAGGNGYTF.

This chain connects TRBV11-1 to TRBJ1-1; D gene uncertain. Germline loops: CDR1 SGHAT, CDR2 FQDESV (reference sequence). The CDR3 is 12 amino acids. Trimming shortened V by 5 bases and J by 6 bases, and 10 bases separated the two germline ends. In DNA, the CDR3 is TGTGCCAGCAGCATATGGCCCTCTGAAGCTTTCTTT. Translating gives CASSIWPSEAFF.

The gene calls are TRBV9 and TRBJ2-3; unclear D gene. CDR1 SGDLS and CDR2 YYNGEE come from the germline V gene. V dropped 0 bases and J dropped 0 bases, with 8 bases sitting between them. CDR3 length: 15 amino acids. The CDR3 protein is CASSVGDLSTDTQYF. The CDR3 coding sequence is TGTGCCAGCAGCGTAGGAGACCTTAGCACAGATACGCAGTATTTT.

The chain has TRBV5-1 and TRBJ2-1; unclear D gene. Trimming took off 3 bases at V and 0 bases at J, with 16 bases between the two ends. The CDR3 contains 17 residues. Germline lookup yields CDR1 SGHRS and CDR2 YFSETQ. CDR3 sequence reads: CASSSQGVKSSYNEQFF. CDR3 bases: TGCGCCAGCAGCTCCCAAGGTGTCAAAAGCTCCTACAATGAGCAGTTCTTC.